The clone carrying this T cell receptor beta chain appeared a few times. Its target is not known. RNA transcripts gave rise to amplified TCR beta CDR3 regions. In the first-round RT-PCR of the TCR CDR3, the HTBI primer set was used. MiXCR, applied by TCRdb to the multiplex PCR reads, yields one record per CDR3 protein. The sample shows about 640,000 distinct CDR3 sequences, around 20% of them seen only once. This entry belongs to a study of T cells in Graves' hyperthyroidism and ophthalmopathy. The study's findings and limits: Within blood appeared most thyroid clonotypes that had expanded above 0.001. Through a model of 13 V-J features, ophthalmopathy was separated from stable hyperthyroidism.

Together with thyroid ultrasound, orbital computed tomography, serum thyroxine and TRAb, clinical symptoms were used for diagnoses. Around 10 ml fresh peripheral blood yielded the PBMCs. Between the trimmed V and J ends, which lost 0 bases and 5 bases, there was a span of 14 bases. This CDR3 has 15 amino acids. Looked up from germline, CDR1 is SGHKS and CDR2 is YYEKEE (reference sequence). The TCR was taken from a man aged 30 to 45 with Graves' ophthalmopathy. The V gene is TRBV5-5, the J gene TRBJ1-1; D not certain. Sequencing input: blood. This chain's CDR3 is CASSLGAGATTEAFF. The DNA of the CDR3 is TGTGCCAGCAGCTTGGGGGCAGGTGCGACAACTGAAGCTTTCTTT.